These 29 T cell receptor beta chains were sequenced from one sample in a study of shared T cell receptors in the human thymus. TCRdb's copy holds only in-frame clones and misses some; the assay was immunoSEQ multiplex PCR. The table has 630,000 or so clones, around 87% seen once. This sample also belongs to another study, concerning human thymus T cells.

The sample consisted of thymocytes. Receptors were obtained from a boy younger than two with a congenital heart defect.

Comments on this clone: Other DNA sequences in the same sample also yield this CDR3. The gene calls are TRBV28 and TRBJ1-6; D remains unclear. Germline CDR1 is MDHEN and CDR2 is SYDVKM. V was shortened by 5 bases and J by 0 bases, with 14 bases between the two germline ends. The CDR3 totals 17 residues. CDR3 amino acids: CASSAGRASSYNSPLHF. The DNA of the CDR3 is TGTGCCAGCAGTGCCGGCCGTGCTAGCTCCTATAATTCACCCCTCCACTTT.

This clone was counted between two and nine times. The V gene is TRBV2, the J gene TRBJ2-7, with 10 bases lining up with TRBD2. CDR1 SNHLY and CDR2 FYNNEI come from the germline V gene. V lost 3 bases, J lost 2 bases, and 7 bases stayed unmatched. There are 16 residues in the CDR3. The CDR3 is CASSELLAGVTYEQYF. The CDR3 coding sequence is TGTGCCAGCAGTGAGCTCCTAGCGGGAGTCACCTACGAGCAGTACTTC.

CDR3 DNA: TGTGCCACCAGCAGAGATCGGCCCGGCAGGGATTGGTACACTGAAGCTTTCTTT. This translates into CATSRDRPGRDWYTEAFF. V and J are TRBV15 and TRBJ1-1; tentatively, D is TRBD1 (5 bases). The germline V gene has CDR1 LNHNV and CDR2 YYDKDF (reference sequence). The CDR3 extends over 18 amino acids. V was trimmed by 0 bases and J by 3 bases, leaving 20 bases between them. Variable domain in full (rest from reference TRBV15 and TRBJ1-1): DAMVIQNPRYQVTQFGKPVTLSCSQTLNHNVMYWYQQKSSQAPKLLFHYYDKDFNNEADTPDNFQSRRPNTSFCFLDIRSPGLGDTAMYLCATSRDRPGRDWYTEAFFGQGTRLTVV.

The chain uses TRBV15 and TRBJ2-7; D remains unclear. The CDR3 covers 12 residues. V was trimmed by 0 bases and J by 5 bases, leaving 5 bases between them. Germline assignment: CDR1 LNHNV and CDR2 YYDKDF (reference sequence). CDR3 in DNA: TGTGCCACCAGCAGAGATCTCCACGAGCAGTACTTC. It encodes CATSRDLHEQYF.

V usage is TRBV14 and J usage is TRBJ1-2; TRBD1 matches 8 bases. CDR3 length: 15 amino acids. The trim removed 6 bases at V and 2 bases at J, leaving 8 bases unmatched. The germline gives CDR1 SGHDN, CDR2 FVKESK. The CDR3 DNA reads as TGTGCCAGCAGGACGGGACAGGAGCGCAACTATGGCTACACCTTC. Translating gives CASRTGQERNYGYTF.

The rearrangement uses TRBV9 and TRBJ1-2, with D perhaps TRBD1 (6 bases). Per the germline V gene, CDR1 is SGDLS and CDR2 is YYNGEE. This CDR3 region has 19 residues. Trimming cost V 0 bases and J 7 bases, with 28 bases left between them. CDR3: CASSVGSKPTAGEIAGYTF. The CDR3 coding sequence is TGTGCCAGCAGCGTAGGATCAAAACCGACCGCAGGGGAAATCGCTGGCTACACCTTC.

The chain recombines TRBV19 with TRBJ1-2; TRBD1 matches at 7 bases. There are 14 residues in the CDR3. Germline-derived CDR1 and CDR2 are LNHDA and SQIVND (reference sequence). V lost 11 bases, J lost 0 bases, and 9 bases stayed unmatched. The CDR3 region is CAAGAGTANYGYTF. CDR3 DNA: TGTGCCGCCGGCGCCGGGACAGCTAACTATGGCTACACCTTC.

The chain combines TRBV20-1 with TRBJ1-1; D unresolved. The CDR3 has 11 amino acids. Germline CDR1 and CDR2: DFQATT and SNEGSKA (reference sequence). The V end was cut by 3 bases, the J end by 8 bases, with 10 bases between. CDR3: CSASSDGEAFF. The CDR3 region has the DNA TGCAGTGCTAGCAGCGACGGCGAAGCTTTCTTT.

The rearrangement joins TRBV19 to TRBJ2-1, with 11 bases lining up with TRBD2. This CDR3 contains 15 residues. Germline lookup yields CDR1 LNHDA and CDR2 SQIVND (reference sequence). The V gene end was trimmed by 4 bases and the J gene end by 4 bases; junction bases not matched to a gene: 3. This CDR3 reads CASSKTSGGYNEQFF. The CDR3 DNA is TGTGCCAGTAGTAAAACTAGCGGGGGATACAATGAGCAGTTCTTC.

This chain joins TRBV27 and TRBJ2-7; 12 bases map to TRBD1. CDR1 MNHEY and CDR2 SMNVEV come from the germline V gene (reference sequence). V shed 5 bases, J shed 5 bases, and the junction held 10 bases outside the gene matches. There are 16 residues in the CDR3. The CDR3 loop reads CASSPSPGQGANEQYF. As DNA, the CDR3 is TGTGCCAGCAGTCCATCCCCGGGACAGGGGGCCAACGAGCAGTACTTC.

This clone was recorded only once. The chain has TRBV5-4 and TRBJ2-5; 9 bases agree with TRBD1. TRBJ2-7 matches the DNA end more closely, so the J call is doubtful. This CDR3 is 14 amino acids long. CDR1 and CDR2 (germline): SGHNT, YYREEE (reference sequence). CDR3 in DNA: TGTGCCAGCAGCCGGGACAGGGATTTCTTCGAGCAGTACTTC. Protein sequence: CASSRDRDFFEQYF.

This chain uses TRBV5-1 with TRBJ1-2; 7 positions agree with TRBD1. Germline V gives CDR1 SGHRS, CDR2 YFSETQ. CDR3 length: 13 amino acids. Losses at the gene ends were 3 bases for V and 6 bases for J; bases not matched to a gene: 5. This CDR3 reads CASSSGQKHGYTF. In DNA form, the CDR3 reads TGCGCCAGCAGCTCGGGACAGAAGCATGGCTACACCTTC.

This sequence joins TRBV5-1 and TRBJ2-7; tentatively, D is TRBD2 (6 bases). The CDR3 is 16 residues long. Trimming removed 2 bases from V and 0 bases from J, with 15 bases in between. Germline lookup yields CDR1 SGHRS and CDR2 YFSETQ. The CDR3, as DNA: TGCGCCAGCAGCTTTGACCGCACGGGAGCCTCCTACGAGCAGTACTTC. As protein: CASSFDRTGASYEQYF.

This rearrangement joins TRBV25-1 to TRBJ2-3; no clear D. The CDR3 spans 13 residues. V was trimmed by 2 bases and J by 8 bases, leaving 11 bases between them. Germline CDR1 and CDR2: MGHDK and SYGVNS. The DNA of the CDR3 is TGTGCCAGCAGTGAACTAGTGGTTGGTACGCAGTATTTT. It yields the protein CASSELVVGTQYF.

The chain recombines TRBV7-9 with TRBJ2-7, with D unresolved. V lost 1 base, J lost 2 bases, and 15 bases lay in between. Germline V gene sequence: CDR1 SEHNR, CDR2 FQNEAQ (reference sequence). The CDR3 consists of 16 residues. CDR3 region: CASSLDWPHLAYEQYF. In nucleotides, the CDR3 is TGTGCCAGCAGCTTAGATTGGCCCCACCTCGCCTACGAGCAGTACTTC. Full variable domain (missing parts from reference TRBV7-9 and TRBJ2-7): DTGVSQNPRHKITKRGQNVTFRCDPISEHNRLYWYRQTLGQGPEFLTYFQNEAQLEKSRLLSDRFSAERPKGSFSTLEIQRTEQGDSAMYLCASSLDWPHLAYEQYFGPGTRLTVT.

The chain combines TRBV27 with TRBJ2-7; 7 positions match TRBD2. The germline CDR1 and CDR2 sequences are MNHEY and SMNVEV (reference sequence). CDR3 length: 14 residues. With V trimmed by 5 bases and J by 2 bases, 6 bases remained unmatched. The chain's CDR3 is CASSLADLPYEQYF. The CDR3 nucleotides read TGTGCCAGCAGTCTAGCGGATTTGCCCTACGAGCAGTACTTC.

The chain carries TRBV27 and TRBJ1-2; D unclear. Germline V gene lookup returns CDR1 MNHEY and CDR2 SMNVEV (reference sequence). The V end was cut by 6 bases, the J end by 5 bases, with 13 bases between. The CDR3 contains 13 residues. The CDR3 DNA reads TGTGCCAGCAGACGGGGAAGGCTATATGGCTACACCTTC. Translated: CASRRGRLYGYTF.

The CDR3 spells CASSYHGGSIYEQYF. CDR3 bases: TGTGCCAGCAGTTACCACGGGGGGAGCATCTACGAGCAGTACTTC. V is TRBV6-5 and J is TRBJ2-7; 7 bases fit TRBD2. Germline V lookup: CDR1 MNHEY, CDR2 SVGAGI. CDR3 length equals 15 residues. Trimming took 2 bases from V and 3 from J; bases not matched to a gene: 7.

The chain is built from TRBV27 and TRBJ2-7; TRBD2 agrees at 11 bases. The CDR3 has 16 residues. Germline loops: CDR1 MNHEY, CDR2 SMNVEV (reference sequence). With 2 bases clipped from V and 3 bases from J, the junction kept 6 bases outside the gene matches. The CDR3 nucleotides are TGTGCCAGCAGTTTAAGGCGTGGACTAGCGGGCTACGAGCAGTACTTC. Its protein is CASSLRRGLAGYEQYF.

The CDR3 nucleotides are TGTGCCAGCAGTTGTAGTAGCGGGAGTAGTTACAATGAGCAGTTCTTC. It encodes CASSCSSGSSYNEQFF. The chain joins TRBV2 to TRBJ2-1; the match to TRBD2 covers 9 bases. From germline, CDR1 is SNHLY and CDR2 FYNNEI. The CDR3 contains 16 residues. The J segment lost 4 bases and the V segment lost 5 bases, leaving 9 bases of the junction unmatched.

The chain links TRBV28 to TRBJ2-3; tentative D call: TRBD1 (5 bases). From germline, CDR1 is MDHEN and CDR2 SYDVKM. Trimming removed 4 bases from V and 1 base from J, with 12 bases in between. This CDR3 is built from 15 residues. This CDR3 reads CASSSAGIRTDTQYF. The CDR3 DNA is TGTGCCAGCAGTTCGGCAGGGATACGCACAGATACGCAGTATTTT. The variable domain in full, completed from reference TRBV28 and TRBJ2-3, reads DVKVTQSSRYLVKRTGEKVFLECVQDMDHENMFWYRQDPGLGLRLIYFSYDVKMKEKGDIPEGYSVSREKKERFSLILESASTNQTSMYLCASSSAGIRTDTQYFGPGTRLTVL.

V and J are TRBV5-1 and TRBJ2-7; the match to TRBD2 covers 11 bases. With 4 bases clipped from V and 3 bases from J, the junction kept 12 bases outside the gene matches. The CDR3 runs 17 residues. The V gene's germline CDR1 is SGHRS and CDR2 YFSETQ. The CDR3 loop is CASSPPGLAETYYEQYF. As DNA, the CDR3 is TGCGCCAGCAGCCCCCCGGGACTAGCGGAAACATACTACGAGCAGTACTTC.

J is TRBJ1-2 and V is TRBV28, with 8 bases fitting TRBD1. V trimming: 5 bases; J trimming: 2 bases; junction bases outside the gene matches: 13. From germline, CDR1 is MDHEN and CDR2 SYDVKM. The length of the CDR3 is 17 residues. The DNA for the CDR3 is TGTGCCAGCAGTCCGCAATACCCGGGACAGGACAACTATGGCTACACCTTC. Protein sequence: CASSPQYPGQDNYGYTF.

The chain carries TRBV19 and TRBJ2-1, with 12 bases lining up with TRBD2. CDR1 is LNHDA and CDR2 is SQIVND in the germline V gene (reference sequence). J was trimmed by 4 bases and V by 6 bases; bases with no gene match: 7. The CDR3 sequence is 16 residues long. This CDR3 is CASRPSSGRAYNEQFF. The CDR3 region has the DNA TGTGCCAGTAGGCCCTCTAGCGGGAGGGCATACAATGAGCAGTTCTTC.

Note on this clone: One junction end disagrees with the germline gene, perhaps due to a read error. The rearrangement links TRBV25-1 to TRBJ2-1, with a possible D match to TRBD1 (5 bases). CDR3 length: 13 amino acids. CDR1 MGHDK and CDR2 SYGVNS come from the germline V gene. The CDR3: CASTEWGDDEQFF. The CDR3 DNA is TGTGCCAGCACTGAATGGGGCGACGATGAGCAGTTCTTC.

The rearrangement joins TRBV9 to TRBJ2-2, with 14 bases matching TRBD2. The V gene end was trimmed by 0 bases and the J gene end by 1 base; junction bases not matched to a gene: 8. The CDR3 is 20 residues long. CDR1 is SGDLS, CDR2 YYNGEE, per germline. CDR3 sequence: CASSVEGTSGSVRNTGELFF. In nucleotides, the CDR3 is TGTGCCAGCAGCGTAGAAGGGACTAGCGGGAGTGTTAGGAACACCGGGGAGCTGTTTTTT.

V gene TRBV4-2 combines with J gene TRBJ2-1; D may be TRBD2 (6 bases). This CDR3 has 13 amino acids. The V end was cut by 1 base, the J end by 8 bases, with 9 bases between. Germline lookup yields CDR1 LGHNA and CDR2 YNFKEQ. The CDR3 spells CASSQGGADEQFF. Here the CDR3 DNA reads TGTGCCAGCAGCCAAGGCGGGGCTGATGAGCAGTTCTTC.

The J gene is TRBJ2-4, the V gene TRBV12-5; a possible D gene is TRBD1 (5 bases). V gave up 1 base and J gave up 2 bases, with 6 bases separating them. This CDR3 has 14 amino acids. CDR1 and CDR2 (germline): LGHNT, FRNRAP. The CDR3 region is CASGLEGTKNIQYF. The CDR3 DNA sequence: TGTGCTAGTGGTTTGGAGGGGACCAAAAACATTCAGTACTTC.

In the case of this clone: This sample also contains other DNA sequences that code for the same CDR3. This chain links TRBV5-1 with TRBJ1-1; D unresolved. CDR1 is SGHRS and CDR2 is YFSETQ in the germline V gene. V dropped 1 base and J dropped 1 base, with 5 bases sitting between them. The CDR3 is made up of 13 amino acids. CDR3 in amino acids: CASSLRRNTEAFF. CDR3 DNA: TGCGCCAGCAGCTTGCGCAGGAACACTGAAGCTTTCTTT.